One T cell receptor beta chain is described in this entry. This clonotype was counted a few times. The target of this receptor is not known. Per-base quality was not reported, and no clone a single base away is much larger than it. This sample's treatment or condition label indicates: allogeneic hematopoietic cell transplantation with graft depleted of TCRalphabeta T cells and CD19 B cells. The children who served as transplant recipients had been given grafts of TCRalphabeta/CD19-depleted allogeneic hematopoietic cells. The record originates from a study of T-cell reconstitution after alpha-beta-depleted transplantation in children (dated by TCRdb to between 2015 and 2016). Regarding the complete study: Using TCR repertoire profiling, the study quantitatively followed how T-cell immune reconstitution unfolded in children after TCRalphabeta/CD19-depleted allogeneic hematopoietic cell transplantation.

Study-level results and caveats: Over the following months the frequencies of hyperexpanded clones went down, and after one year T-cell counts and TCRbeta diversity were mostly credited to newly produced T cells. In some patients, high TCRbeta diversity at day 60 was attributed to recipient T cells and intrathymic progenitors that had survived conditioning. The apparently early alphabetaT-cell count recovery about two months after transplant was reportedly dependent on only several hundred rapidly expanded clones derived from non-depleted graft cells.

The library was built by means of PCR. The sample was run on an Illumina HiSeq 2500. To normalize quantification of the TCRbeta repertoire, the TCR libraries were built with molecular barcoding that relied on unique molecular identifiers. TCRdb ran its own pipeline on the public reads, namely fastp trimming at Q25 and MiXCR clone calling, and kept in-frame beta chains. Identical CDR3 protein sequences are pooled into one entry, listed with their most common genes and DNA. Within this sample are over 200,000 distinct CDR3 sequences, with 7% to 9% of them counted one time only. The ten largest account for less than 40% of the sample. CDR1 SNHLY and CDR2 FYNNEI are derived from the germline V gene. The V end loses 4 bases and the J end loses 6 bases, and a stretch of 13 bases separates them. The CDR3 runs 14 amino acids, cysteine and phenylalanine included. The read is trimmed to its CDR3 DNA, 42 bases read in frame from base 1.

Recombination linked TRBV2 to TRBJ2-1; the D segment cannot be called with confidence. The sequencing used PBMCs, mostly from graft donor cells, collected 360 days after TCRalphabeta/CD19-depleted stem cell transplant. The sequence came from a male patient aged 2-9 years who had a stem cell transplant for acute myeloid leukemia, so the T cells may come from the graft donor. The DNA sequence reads TGTGCCAGCAGTGGGCCCCCCCACGGCAATGAGCAGTTCTTC. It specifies CASSGPPHGNEQFF. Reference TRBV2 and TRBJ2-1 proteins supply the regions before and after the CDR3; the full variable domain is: EPEVTQTPSHQVTQMGQEVILRCVPISNHLYFYWYRQILGQKVEFLVSFYNNEISEKSEIFDDQFSVERPDGSNFTLKIRSTKLEDSAMYFCASSGPPHGNEQFFGPGTRLTVL.